Below, 26 T cell receptor beta chains from the same sample are listed, as sequenced in a study of T cell responses to AZD1222 COVID-19 vaccine. Assay: immunoSEQ multiplex PCR; the TCRdb copy retains only in-frame clones and omits some. The table shows over 100,000 clones, with over 90% occurring only once. Sample: peripheral blood, taken on day 0 of AZD1222 vaccination. All receptors derive from an adult in good health.

V is TRBV3-1 (or the pseudogene TRBV3-2) and J is TRBJ2-5; TRBD2 matches 9 bases. Germline loops: CDR1 LGHDT, CDR2 YNNKEL (reference sequence). The J segment lost 4 bases and the V segment lost 0 bases, leaving 9 bases of the junction unmatched. The CDR3 covers 17 residues. CDR3 bases: TGTGCCAGCAGCCAAGAACGCTTAAGAGCGGGAGGAGAGACCCAGTACTTC. Protein product: CASSQERLRAGGETQYF.

The chain links TRBV6-5 to TRBJ2-1; 8 bases line up with TRBD2. With 7 bases clipped from V and 6 bases from J, the junction kept 5 bases outside the gene matches. There are 13 residues in the CDR3. Germline CDR1 is MNHEY and CDR2 is SVGAGI. The CDR3 is CASKTTSGNEQFF. The DNA for the CDR3 is TGTGCCAGCAAAACAACTAGCGGCAATGAGCAGTTCTTC.

V usage is TRBV27 and J usage is TRBJ2-7, with D unresolved. V was shortened by 2 bases and J by 5 bases, with 16 bases between the two germline ends. Germline lookup yields CDR1 MNHEY and CDR2 SMNVEV (reference sequence). The CDR3 has 15 residues. CDR3: CASSLLPAPGDEQYF. The CDR3 region has the DNA TGTGCCAGCAGTTTACTCCCGGCCCCCGGTGACGAGCAGTACTTC.

The rearrangement joins TRBV18 to TRBJ2-2; tentatively, D is TRBD1 (5 bases). The CDR3 totals 16 residues. The V gene lost 3 bases and the J gene lost 2 bases, with 13 bases spanning the gap. Germline V CDR1 and CDR2: KGHSH, LQKENI. CDR3 DNA: TGTGCCAGCTCACCCTTGGGGCGCCCCAACACCGGGGAGCTGTTTTTT. The encoded protein is CASSPLGRPNTGELFF.

This chain connects TRBV12-3 or TRBV12-4 to TRBJ1-2; possibly TRBD1 for D (5 bases). The CDR3 consists of 11 residues. With 6 bases removed from V and 8 bases from J, the gap between germline ends came to 10 bases. The CDR3 nucleotides are TGTGCCAGCAGCAGCAGGGCCGGCTACACCTTC. Residues: CASSSRAGYTF.

This clone appeared once. This chain connects TRBV6-5 to TRBJ1-1; possible D gene TRBD1, 5 bases. From germline, CDR1 is MNHEY and CDR2 SVGAGI. The CDR3 has 13 residues. V lost 10 bases to trimming and J lost 0 bases, with 12 bases between them. CDR3 region: CATQGFMNTEAFF. CDR3 DNA: TGTGCCACTCAGGGCTTCATGAACACTGAAGCTTTCTTT.

The CDR3, as DNA: TGTGCCAGCAGCCAAGGTCGACACGCCAGCTACGAGCAGTACTTC. This codes for CASSQGRHASYEQYF. The chain recombines TRBV3-1 (or the pseudogene TRBV3-2) with TRBJ2-7; D is unclear. Germline V gene lookup returns CDR1 LGHDT and CDR2 YNNKEL (reference sequence). The CDR3 loop spans 15 amino acids. V was pared by 1 base and J by 3 bases, with 13 bases between.

The chain joins TRBV3-1 (or the pseudogene TRBV3-2) to TRBJ2-1; D is perhaps TRBD1 (5 bases). The germline V gene has CDR1 LGHDT and CDR2 YNNKEL (reference sequence). The length of the CDR3 is 14 residues. V lost 7 bases and J lost 5, with 15 bases in between. The CDR3 reads CASTSDSGNNEQFF. In DNA, the CDR3 is TGTGCCAGCACCAGTGACTCAGGGAACAATGAGCAGTTCTTC.

Here the CDR3 reads CASSIRGETQYF. CDR3 sequence (DNA): TGTGCCAGCTCAATCCGAGGAGAGACCCAGTACTTC. J is TRBJ2-5 and V is TRBV2; no clear D gene. The germline CDR1 and CDR2 sequences are SNHLY and FYNNEI. CDR3 length equals 12 residues. Trimming took off 8 bases at V and 4 bases at J, with 11 bases between the two ends.

The rearrangement links TRBV5-5 to TRBJ1-5; D is ambiguous. Germline CDR1 SGHKS, CDR2 YYEKEE (reference sequence). V lost 0 bases and J 3 bases, leaving 13 bases between the germline ends. This CDR3 is 16 amino acids long. The CDR3 protein is CASSLVPGLDNQPQHF. The CDR3 DNA follows: TGTGCCAGCAGCTTGGTGCCGGGGTTGGACAATCAGCCCCAGCATTTT.

This rearrangement joins TRBV15 to TRBJ2-2, with 11 bases matching TRBD2. The CDR3 consists of 15 residues. Germline V lookup: CDR1 LNHNV, CDR2 YYDKDF (reference sequence). The trim removed 2 bases at V and 5 bases at J, leaving 1 base unmatched. CDR3 residues: CATSRLAGGTGELFF. The CDR3 DNA reads as TGTGCCACCAGCAGACTAGCGGGAGGAACCGGGGAGCTGTTTTTT. Full variable domain (outside the CDR3, taken from reference TRBV15 and TRBJ2-2): DAMVIQNPRYQVTQFGKPVTLSCSQTLNHNVMYWYQQKSSQAPKLLFHYYDKDFNNEADTPDNFQSRRPNTSFCFLDIRSPGLGDTAMYLCATSRLAGGTGELFFGEGSRLTVL.

The chain couples TRBV7-6 to TRBJ1-2; D possibly corresponds to TRBD1 (5 bases). This CDR3 has 11 residues. Trimming took 1 base from V and 13 from J, leaving 10 bases between them. Germline V gene lookup returns CDR1 SGHVS and CDR2 FNYEAQ. The CDR3 sequence: CASSLEEGFTF. CDR3 coding DNA: TGTGCCAGCAGCTTAGAGGAGGGGTTCACCTTC.

This chain connects TRBV19 to TRBJ2-7, with TRBD2 matching 10 bases. The V segment lost 6 bases and the J segment 4 bases; nucleotides outside the gene matches: 9. Per the germline V gene, CDR1 is LNHDA and CDR2 is SQIVND (reference sequence). The CDR3 is 15 amino acids. For the CDR3, the DNA is TGTGCCAGTAGCACCCGAGCGGGAGGGGTATACGAGCAGTACTTC. It translates to CASSTRAGGVYEQYF.

The chain carries TRBV20-1 and TRBJ2-3; D is uncertain. The CDR3 loop spans 11 amino acids. The ends were cut back, 6 bases at V and 3 bases at J, with 7 bases in the middle. Germline V gene lookup returns CDR1 DFQATT and CDR2 SNEGSKA (reference sequence). Here the CDR3 reads CSAVHTDTQYF. As DNA, the CDR3 is TGCAGTGCCGTCCATACAGATACGCAGTATTTT.

This chain's CDR3 is CASSLGSRTNTEAFF. The CDR3 DNA is TGTGCCAGCAGCTTAGGTTCCAGGACGAACACTGAAGCTTTCTTT. The chain carries TRBV7-9 and TRBJ1-1; D remains ambiguous. This CDR3 is built from 15 residues. V was shortened by 1 base and J by 1 base, with 10 bases between the two germline ends. The germline gives CDR1 SEHNR, CDR2 FQNEAQ (reference sequence).

This clone has just a few counts. The chain recombines TRBV7-2 with TRBJ1-2, with 7 nucleotides matching TRBD1. The junction had 9 bases not matched to a gene; V was cut back by 5 bases and J by 6 bases. The CDR3 covers 14 residues. CDR1 and CDR2 (germline): SGHTA, FQGNSA. In DNA form, the CDR3 reads TGTGCCAGCAGCCAATCACAGGGGCTGAATGGCTACACCTTC. Its protein product is CASSQSQGLNGYTF.

The chain links TRBV14 to TRBJ2-7; D is uncertain. Looked up from germline, CDR1 is SGHDN and CDR2 is FVKESK. Trimming cost V 0 bases and J 10 bases, with 16 bases left between them. This CDR3 contains 14 residues. Written as DNA, the CDR3 is TGTGCCAGCAGCCAAGATTTTAACCCTACGGGTCAGTACTTC. It is translated as CASSQDFNPTGQYF.

V usage is TRBV7-2 and J usage is TRBJ1-3; D remains ambiguous. Germline V CDR1 and CDR2: SGHTA, FQGNSA. This CDR3 comprises 18 residues. V lost 5 bases to trimming and J lost 0 bases, with 20 bases between them. The CDR3 reads CASSHIFSVAGSGNTIYF. CDR3 sequence (DNA): TGTGCCAGCAGCCATATCTTTTCGGTGGCCGGCTCTGGAAACACCATATATTTT.

The genes are TRBV28 and TRBJ1-2, with 7 bases aligning to TRBD1. CDR1 and CDR2 (germline): MDHEN, SYDVKM. The V and J ends lost 6 bases and 4 bases, in that order; junction bases with no gene match: 8. The CDR3 is made up of 14 amino acids. The CDR3 nucleotides read TGTGCCAGCAGACCAGGACAGGAGGTCTATGGCTACACCTTC. It translates to CASRPGQEVYGYTF.

This chain connects TRBV6-5 to TRBJ1-3, with a possible D match to TRBD1 (6 bases). The CDR3 runs to 15 residues. Germline V CDR1 and CDR2: MNHEY, SVGAGI. V was cut by 6 bases and J by 3 bases, with 15 bases left in between. CDR3 nucleotide sequence: TGTGCCAGCAGAGCCAGGGGCACGGTTGGAAACACCATATATTTT. It encodes CASRARGTVGNTIYF.

This chain joins TRBV25-1 and TRBJ1-2, with D perhaps matching TRBD1 (5 bases). The CDR3 is 13 amino acids. V was cut by 6 bases and J by 5 bases, with 13 bases left in between. Germline CDR1 is MGHDK and CDR2 is SYGVNS. CDR3 amino acids: CASRGRNLYGYTF. DNA of the CDR3: TGTGCCAGCAGGGGACGAAATTTATATGGCTACACCTTC.

The chain uses TRBV7-9 and TRBJ2-3; perhaps D is TRBD1 or TRBD2 (6 bases each). V was pared by 8 bases and J by 6 bases, with 12 bases between. In germline, CDR1 is SEHNR, CDR2 FQNEAQ (reference sequence). CDR3 length: 12 amino acids. The CDR3: CASCQGRDTQYF. The CDR3 nucleotides are TGTGCCAGCTGTCAGGGGAGGGATACGCAGTATTTT.

The chain uses TRBV6-5 and TRBJ2-2, with D unresolved. CDR3 size: 13 residues. V was clipped by 0 bases and J by 2 bases, with 1 base between them. Germline assignment: CDR1 MNHEY and CDR2 SVGAGI. The CDR3 DNA reads TGTGCCAGCAGTTACTCTAACACCGGGGAGCTGTTTTTT. This codes for CASSYSNTGELFF.

The chain uses TRBV7-8 and TRBJ2-7; no clear D gene. Trimming took 4 bases from V and 3 from J, leaving 10 bases between them. The CDR3 is made up of 13 amino acids. Germline assignment: CDR1 SGHVS and CDR2 FQNEAQ. The CDR3 DNA reads TGTGCCAGCAGCTCCACCCCAGGCTACGAGCAGTACTTC. Translating it yields CASSSTPGYEQYF.

The V and J genes are TRBV2 and TRBJ1-1; D possibly corresponds to TRBD1 (5 bases). This CDR3 region has 12 residues. The V end lost 2 bases, the J end lost 13 bases, and 14 bases lay between the germline ends. CDR1 and CDR2 (germline): SNHLY, FYNNEI. CDR3 bases: TGTGCCAGCAGTGAAACGAGGGGATTAGTTTTCTTT. Its protein product is CASSETRGLVFF.

The CDR3 DNA follows: TGTGCCAGCAGCTTGTCCCCGGGACGGATAAATGAGCAGTTCTTC. This codes for CASSLSPGRINEQFF. The chain couples TRBV11-1 to TRBJ2-1, with D perhaps being TRBD1 or TRBD2 (5 bases each). CDR1 is SGHAT and CDR2 is FQDESV in the germline V gene (reference sequence). Trimming cost V 3 bases and J 7 bases, with 16 bases left between them. CDR3 length: 15 residues.